This TCR beta chain was found in a study of blood T cells in healthy people across ages. This clonotype was picked up a small number of times. Combining a sample-barcoded 5' primer with a J-beta primer mix, a second PCR ran for about 6 to 12 cycles. Each CDR3 protein is one row after TCRdb ran MiXCR on the 5' RACE reads. This table holds roughly 800,000 distinct CDR3 sequences, roughly 60% found once. V lost 2 bases to trimming and J lost 1 base; unmatched junction nucleotides: 0. Germline CDR1 is DFQATT and CDR2 is SNEGSKA (reference sequence). This CDR3 is built from 14 residues. Sequencing was carried out using blood. The chain recombines TRBV20-1 with TRBJ2-3; TRBD2 matches at 10 bases. The clonotype originates from a man aged 25-40 years in good health. The CDR3 protein is CSARLAGGTDTQYF. The DNA for the CDR3 is TGCAGTGCTAGACTAGCGGGGGGCACAGATACGCAGTATTTT.